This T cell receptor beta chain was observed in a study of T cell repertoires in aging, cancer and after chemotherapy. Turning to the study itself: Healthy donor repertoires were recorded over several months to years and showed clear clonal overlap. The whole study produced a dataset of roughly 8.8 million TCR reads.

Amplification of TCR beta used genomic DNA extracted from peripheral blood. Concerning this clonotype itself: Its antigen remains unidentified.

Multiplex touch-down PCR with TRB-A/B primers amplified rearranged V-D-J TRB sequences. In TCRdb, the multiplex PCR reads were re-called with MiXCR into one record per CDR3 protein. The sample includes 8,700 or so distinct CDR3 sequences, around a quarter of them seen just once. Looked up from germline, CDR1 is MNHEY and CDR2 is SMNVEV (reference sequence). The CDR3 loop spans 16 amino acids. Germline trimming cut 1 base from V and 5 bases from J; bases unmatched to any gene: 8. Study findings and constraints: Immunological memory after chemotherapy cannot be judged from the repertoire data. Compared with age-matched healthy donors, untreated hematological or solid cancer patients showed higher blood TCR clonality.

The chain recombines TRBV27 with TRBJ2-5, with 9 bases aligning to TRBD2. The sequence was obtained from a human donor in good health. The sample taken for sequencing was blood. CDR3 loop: CASSLYRLAGRETQYF. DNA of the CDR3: TGTGCCAGCAGTTTATACCGGCTAGCGGGAAGGGAGACCCAGTACTTC.